The clone carrying this TCR beta chain has at least ten counts. Its antigen remains unknown. This sample was taken from a study of spatial heterogeneity in lung cancer. Overall study: An average of more than ten raw reads was observed per unique TCR and UMI combination. Findings and limits, study-wide: It was found that expanded intratumoral alpha and beta TCR counts tracked tumor mutation counts.

The sample's time point: sample taken at primary tumor resection. Every molecule of TCR cDNA had its own unique molecular identifier. TCRdb reprocessed the 5' RACE reads via MiXCR and lists one record per CDR3 protein. This sample has around 13,000 distinct CDR3 sequences, with over 6.5% found just once. V was trimmed by 6 bases and J by 7 bases, leaving 15 bases between them. CDR3 length: 14 residues. In germline, CDR1 is MNHEY, CDR2 SVGEGT. The genes are TRBV6-2 or TRBV6-3 and TRBJ2-2; D may match TRBD1 or TRBD2 (5 bases each). The sequencing used lung tumor tissue, collected at surgery. The sequence was obtained from a female donor with early-stage non-small cell lung cancer. The CDR3 DNA reads TGTGCCAGCAGGGATAGCGCCCAGGGCGGGGAGCTGTTTTTT. It codes for CASRDSAQGGELFF.